Given below is one TCR beta chain in context. As yet, its antigen is unknown. This entry comes from a study of cytomegalovirus exposure and HLA in healthy donors. Points from the study as a whole: Per published reports, the classifier diagnosed cytomegalovirus status with high specificity and sensitivity.

Primers included in the PCR were 60 Vbeta and 13 Jbeta primers. The table came from immunoSEQ multiplex PCR; TCRdb's copy has only in-frame clones and leaves some out. The sample has some 150,000 clones, roughly four fifths seen once. V gave up 6 bases and J gave up 3 bases; unmatched junction bases: 5. Germline assignment: CDR1 LNHDA and CDR2 SQIVND (reference sequence). CDR3 size: 13 residues. Sequencing was performed on PBMCs. The TCR was taken from a man aged 60 to 69 in good health and CMV-seronegative. The chain uses TRBV19 and TRBJ2-7; the match to TRBD1 covers 7 bases. CDR3 amino acids: CASSHRDSYEQYF. The CDR3 DNA reads TGTGCCAGTAGCCACAGGGACAGCTACGAGCAGTACTTC.